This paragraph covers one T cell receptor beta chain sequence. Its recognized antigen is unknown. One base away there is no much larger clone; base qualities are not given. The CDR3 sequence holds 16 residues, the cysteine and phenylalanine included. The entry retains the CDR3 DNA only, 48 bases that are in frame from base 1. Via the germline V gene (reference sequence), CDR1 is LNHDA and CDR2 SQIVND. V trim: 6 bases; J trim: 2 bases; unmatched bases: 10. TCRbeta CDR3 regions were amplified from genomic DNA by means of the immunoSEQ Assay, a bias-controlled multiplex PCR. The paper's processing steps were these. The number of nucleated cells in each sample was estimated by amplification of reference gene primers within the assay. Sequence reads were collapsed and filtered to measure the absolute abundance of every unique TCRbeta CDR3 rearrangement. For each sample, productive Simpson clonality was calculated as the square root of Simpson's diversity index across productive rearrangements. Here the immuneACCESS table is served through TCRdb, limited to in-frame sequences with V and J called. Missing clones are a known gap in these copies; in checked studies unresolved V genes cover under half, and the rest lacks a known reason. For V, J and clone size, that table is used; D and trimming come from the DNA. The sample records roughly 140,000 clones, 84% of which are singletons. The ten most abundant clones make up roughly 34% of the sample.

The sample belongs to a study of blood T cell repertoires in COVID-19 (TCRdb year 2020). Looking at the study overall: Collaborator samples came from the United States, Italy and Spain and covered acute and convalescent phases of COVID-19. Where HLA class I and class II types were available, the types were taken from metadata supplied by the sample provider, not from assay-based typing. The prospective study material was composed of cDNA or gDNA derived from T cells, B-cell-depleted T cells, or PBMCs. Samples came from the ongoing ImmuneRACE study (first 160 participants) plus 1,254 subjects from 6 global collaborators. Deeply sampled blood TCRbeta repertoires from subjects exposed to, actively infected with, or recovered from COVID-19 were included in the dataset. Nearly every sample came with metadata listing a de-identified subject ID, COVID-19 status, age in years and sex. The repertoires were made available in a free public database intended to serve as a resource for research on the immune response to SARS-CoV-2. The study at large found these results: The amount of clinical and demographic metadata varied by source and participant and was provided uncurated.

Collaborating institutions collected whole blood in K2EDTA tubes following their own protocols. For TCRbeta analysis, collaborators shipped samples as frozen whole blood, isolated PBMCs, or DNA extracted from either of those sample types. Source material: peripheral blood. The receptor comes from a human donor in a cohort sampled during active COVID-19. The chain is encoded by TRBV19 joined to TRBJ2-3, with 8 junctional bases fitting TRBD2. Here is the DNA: TGTGCCAGTAGCCTCGAGCGGGGGCCTTACACAGATACGCAGTATTTT. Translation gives CASSLERGPYTDTQYF.